One sample yielded the 29 T cell receptor beta chains listed below, sequenced in a study of blood T cell repertoires in COVID-19. Generated by immunoSEQ multiplex PCR, the TCRdb table keeps only in-frame clones and is missing some. The sample records about 120,000 clones, around 78% being singletons. The sample comprised peripheral blood. The receptor set was obtained from a man aged 70-80 years with acute or convalescent COVID-19.

The count of this clone is one. J is TRBJ1-1 and V is TRBV19; perhaps TRBD1 as D (5 bases). Germline-derived CDR1 and CDR2 are LNHDA and SQIVND (reference sequence). The CDR3 loop spans 14 amino acids. The V gene lost 5 bases and the J gene lost 3 bases, with 13 bases spanning the gap. CDR3 bases: TGTGCCAGTAGTCCGGGACTGATTCACACTGAAGCTTTCTTT. Amino acids: CASSPGLIHTEAFF.

The J gene is TRBJ2-2, the V gene TRBV2, with 7 bases fitting TRBD1. Germline CDR1 and CDR2: SNHLY and FYNNEI. This CDR3 has 13 residues. The V gene end was trimmed by 1 base and the J gene end by 9 bases; junction bases not matched to a gene: 2. The CDR3 reads CASSEGTGRELFF. The DNA for the CDR3 is TGTGCCAGCAGTGAAGGGACAGGCCGGGAGCTGTTTTTT.

The chain employs TRBV7-9 and TRBJ1-3; 10 bases map to TRBD1. The CDR3 spans 19 residues. The J segment lost 1 base and the V segment lost 3 bases, leaving 12 bases of the junction unmatched. The germline gives CDR1 SEHNR, CDR2 FQNEAQ (reference sequence). CDR3 residues: CASSFGPGQGIISGNTIYF. DNA of the CDR3: TGTGCCAGCAGCTTTGGCCCGGGACAGGGGATTATTTCTGGAAACACCATATATTTT.

The V gene is TRBV14, the J gene TRBJ2-5, with 7 bases that match TRBD1. Germline CDR1 is SGHDN and CDR2 is FVKESK. The V and J ends lost 0 bases and 5 bases, in that order; junction bases with no gene match: 6. The CDR3 contains 15 residues. DNA for the CDR3: TGTGCCAGCAGCCAAGATATAGGGGGCTGGGAGACCCAGTACTTC. It translates to CASSQDIGGWETQYF.

This chain uses TRBV27 with TRBJ1-1, with D possibly TRBD1 on 5 matching bases. CDR3 length: 17 amino acids. With 5 bases removed from V and 1 base from J, the gap between germline ends came to 20 bases. Germline-derived CDR1 and CDR2 are MNHEY and SMNVEV (reference sequence). CDR3 in amino acids: CASSRMDTHPGNTEAFF. CDR3 DNA: TGTGCCAGCAGTAGAATGGACACCCACCCTGGGAACACTGAAGCTTTCTTT.

The chain employs TRBV6-5 and TRBJ1-1, with a possible D match to TRBD1 (5 bases). Trimming cost V 5 bases and J 1 base, with 14 bases left between them. The germline CDR1 and CDR2 sequences are MNHEY and SVGAGI. The CDR3 has 15 amino acids. The CDR3 loop reads CASSTRTRGNTEAFF. The CDR3 nucleotides are TGTGCCAGCAGTACCAGGACACGAGGGAACACTGAAGCTTTCTTT.

This clone was seen just once. The V call is TRBV6-6, the J call TRBJ1-2; maybe TRBD1 (6 bases). Trimming cost V 8 bases and J 4 bases, with 20 bases left between them. The CDR3 loop spans 15 amino acids. Per the germline V gene, CDR1 is MNHNY and CDR2 is SVGAGI (reference sequence). CDR3 sequence reads: CASRSPLQGTYGYTF. The CDR3 DNA sequence: TGTGCCAGCCGTTCCCCTCTACAGGGCACCTATGGCTACACCTTC.

The chain couples TRBV11-3 to TRBJ2-7, with D possibly matching TRBD1 (5 bases). CDR3 length equals 12 residues. Germline CDR1 and CDR2: SGHNT and YENEEA. V was trimmed by 5 bases and J by 5 bases, leaving 10 bases between them. The DNA of the CDR3 is TGTGCCAGCAGCCCCAAGGGGCACGAGCAGTACTTC. Encoded protein: CASSPKGHEQYF.

The chain's CDR3 is CASSAAGTGNQPQHF. Written as DNA, the CDR3 is TGTGCCAGCAGCGCGGCCGGGACAGGGAATCAGCCCCAGCATTTT. The rearrangement joins TRBV5-6 to TRBJ1-5, with 9 bases matching TRBD1. Trimming at V came to 4 bases and at J to 4 bases, leaving 6 bases not matched to a gene. This CDR3 has 15 amino acids. From germline, CDR1 is SGHDT and CDR2 YYEEEE.

J is TRBJ1-1 and V is TRBV6-2 or TRBV6-3; TRBD1 aligns across 7 bases. The J segment lost 1 base and the V segment lost 5 bases, leaving 7 bases of the junction unmatched. The germline CDR1 and CDR2 sequences are MNHEY and SVGEGT. The CDR3 runs to 15 residues. The CDR3 coding sequence is TGTGCCAGCAGTAAATCGACAGGGACGAACACTGAAGCTTTCTTT. It codes for CASSKSTGTNTEAFF.

V gene TRBV15 combines with J gene TRBJ2-5; a weak D match, TRBD1 (6 bases). The germline V gene encodes CDR1 LNHNV and CDR2 YYDKDF (reference sequence). V gave up 0 bases and J gave up 2 bases, with 13 bases separating them. This CDR3 region has 16 residues. The CDR3 coding sequence is TGTGCCACCAGCAGAGATCTCCAGCAGGGGCAAGAGACCCAGTACTTC. It translates to CATSRDLQQGQETQYF.

The genes are TRBV9 and TRBJ2-3, with 7 bases lining up with TRBD1. The CDR3 consists of 15 residues. In germline, CDR1 is SGDLS, CDR2 YYNGEE. Trimming cost V 1 base and J 4 bases; bases outside gene matches: 6. The CDR3 DNA follows: TGTGCCAGCAGCGTACAGGGGGTCCCCGCAGATACGCAGTATTTT. Encoded protein: CASSVQGVPADTQYF.

The CDR3 DNA follows: TGTGCCAGCAGTGAGACAGGGGGCGCCCCGTACGAGCAGTACTTC. It yields the protein CASSETGGAPYEQYF. V gene TRBV2 combines with J gene TRBJ2-7; 10 positions agree with TRBD1. CDR1 is SNHLY, CDR2 FYNNEI, per germline. V shed 3 bases and J 4 bases; nucleotides not matched to a gene: 6. The CDR3 has 15 residues.

This chain joins TRBV29-1 and TRBJ2-3; D not resolved. V dropped 3 bases and J dropped 5 bases, with 9 bases sitting between them. Germline V gene data show CDR1 as SQVTM and CDR2 as ANQGSEA. This CDR3 is 12 amino acids long. The CDR3 coding sequence is TGCAGCGTTGACCGGTCTTTAGATACGCAGTATTTT. Its translation is CSVDRSLDTQYF.

This chain connects TRBV15 to TRBJ1-2; no firm D call. The CDR3 runs to 16 residues. CDR1 is LNHNV, CDR2 YYDKDF, per germline (reference sequence). The V end lost 0 bases, the J end lost 4 bases, and 15 bases lay between the germline ends. CDR3 region: CATSRDFLAGAYGYTF. The DNA of the CDR3 is TGTGCCACCAGCAGAGATTTCCTCGCGGGCGCCTATGGCTACACCTTC.

V and J are TRBV7-2 and TRBJ2-1; 9 bases line up with TRBD2. The CDR3 loop spans 14 amino acids. V lost 1 base and J lost 9; bases outside the gene matches: 4. In germline, CDR1 is SGHTA, CDR2 FQGNSA. The CDR3 is CASSLDSGGTEQFF. Written as DNA, the CDR3 is TGTGCCAGCAGCTTAGATAGCGGGGGTACTGAGCAGTTCTTC.

V usage is TRBV4-2 and J usage is TRBJ1-5; 8 nucleotides align to TRBD1. The germline CDR1 and CDR2 sequences are LGHNA and YNFKEQ. The V and J ends lost 0 bases and 9 bases, in that order; junction bases with no gene match: 10. This CDR3 region has 16 residues. CDR3 bases: TGTGCCAGCAGCCAAGATCCAGGGGGCCTCTTGGGGCCCCAGCATTTT. It yields the protein CASSQDPGGLLGPQHF.

This chain uses TRBV5-6 with TRBJ1-6; the D is unclear. V lost 2 bases and J 8 bases, leaving 11 bases between the germline ends. This CDR3 comprises 14 residues. Germline CDR1 reads SGHDT; CDR2 reads YYEEEE. CDR3 DNA: TGTGCCAGCAGCTTCAGCGGACGAGATTCACCCCTCCACTTT. Protein: CASSFSGRDSPLHF.

The V gene is TRBV7-2, the J gene TRBJ2-4, with 8 nucleotides matching TRBD1. The V gene end was trimmed by 1 base and the J gene end by 15 bases; junction bases not matched to a gene: 2. The CDR3 sequence is 11 residues long. In germline, CDR1 is SGHTA, CDR2 FQGNSA. CDR3 loop: CASSLVDRVYF. The DNA for the CDR3 is TGTGCCAGCAGCTTAGTGGACAGGGTGTACTTC.

The table lists this clone with a count of one. The genes are TRBV18 and TRBJ2-3; D is possibly TRBD2 (5 bases). Trimming cost V 2 bases and J 3 bases, with 6 bases left between them. The CDR3 covers 13 residues. Per germline, CDR1 KGHSH and CDR2 LQKENI. The CDR3 sequence: CASSPGGTDTQYF. CDR3 in DNA: TGTGCCAGCTCACCAGGAGGAACAGATACGCAGTATTTT.

The rearrangement links TRBV4-2 to TRBJ1-5, with TRBD1 identical over 8 bases. The CDR3 runs to 17 residues. V shed 1 base, J shed 0 bases, and the junction held 5 bases outside the gene matches. Germline CDR1 LGHNA, CDR2 YNFKEQ. The CDR3 sequence is CASSQVGTGNSNQPQHF. CDR3 coding DNA: TGTGCCAGCAGCCAAGTAGGGACAGGTAATAGCAATCAGCCCCAGCATTTT.

V and J are TRBV4-1 and TRBJ1-5; 9 bases map to TRBD1. The CDR3 has 16 amino acids. V trimming: 2 bases; J trimming: 7 bases; junction bases outside the gene matches: 9. Germline loops: CDR1 MGHRA, CDR2 YSYEKL. The CDR3 sequence: CASSQITGTGNQPQHF. CDR3 bases: TGCGCCAGCAGCCAAATTACCGGGACAGGGAACCAGCCCCAGCATTTT.

This clone was recorded only once. The chain combines TRBV4-3 with TRBJ2-3; TRBD2 might be the D (6 bases). Germline V lookup: CDR1 LGHNA, CDR2 YSLEER. The CDR3 has 17 residues. Trimming stripped 0 bases from V and 4 bases from J, with 17 bases between. DNA of the CDR3: TGCGCCAGCAGCCAAGACCTCGCGGGGCTCCCCCCAGATACGCAGTATTTT. Translation gives CASSQDLAGLPPDTQYF.

This clone has a handful of counts. The genes are TRBV7-2 and TRBJ2-2; D possibly corresponds to TRBD1 (6 bases). This CDR3 has 14 residues. CDR1 SGHTA and CDR2 FQGNSA come from the germline V gene. V lost 5 bases and J 2 bases, leaving 9 bases between the germline ends. CDR3 loop: CASSPQGNTGELFF. The CDR3 DNA sequence: TGTGCCAGCAGCCCACAGGGAAACACCGGGGAGCTGTTTTTT.

This clone is a singleton in its sample. The chain combines TRBV7-3 with TRBJ2-3; D remains ambiguous. Germline values: CDR1 SGHTA, CDR2 FQGTGA. V shed 10 bases and J shed 6 bases, with 5 bases lying between them. The CDR3 has 9 amino acids. The CDR3 protein is CATVDTQYF. The CDR3 nucleotides are TGTGCCACAGTGGATACGCAGTATTTT.

The chain couples TRBV19 to TRBJ1-1, with D possibly matching TRBD1 (5 bases). Germline CDR1 LNHDA, CDR2 SQIVND (reference sequence). V was shortened by 10 bases and J by 2 bases, with 14 bases between the two germline ends. CDR3 size: 13 residues. The CDR3 reads CATKRGRNTEAFF. As DNA, the CDR3 is TGTGCCACCAAAAGGGGTCGAAACACTGAAGCTTTCTTT.

The chain links TRBV4-2 to TRBJ1-1, with D hard to call. This CDR3 has 15 amino acids. Between the trimmed V and J ends, which lost 3 bases and 7 bases, there was a span of 18 bases. Germline V gene sequence: CDR1 LGHNA, CDR2 YNFKEQ. The CDR3 loop is CASSQFAAGGNEAFF. The CDR3, as DNA: TGTGCCAGCAGCCAGTTTGCGGCCGGAGGGAATGAAGCTTTCTTT.

The rearrangement uses TRBV5-1 and TRBJ1-2; 9 positions agree with TRBD1. CDR1 and CDR2 (germline): SGHRS, YFSETQ. V lost 0 bases, J lost 5 bases, and 2 bases stayed unmatched. The length of the CDR3 is 14 residues. The CDR3 spells CASSLAGTGYGYTF. CDR3 bases: TGCGCCAGCAGCTTGGCAGGGACAGGGTATGGCTACACCTTC. The variable domain in full, completed from reference TRBV5-1 and TRBJ1-2, reads KAGVTQTPRYLIKTRGQQVTLSCSPISGHRSVSWYQQTPGQGLQFLFEYFSETQRNKGNFPGRFSGRQFSNSRSEMNVSTLELGDSALYLCASSLAGTGYGYTFGSGTRLTVV.

J is TRBJ1-2 and V is TRBV3-1 (or the pseudogene TRBV3-2), with 8 bases fitting TRBD1. The trim removed 4 bases at V and 4 bases at J, leaving 8 bases unmatched. From germline, CDR1 is LGHDT and CDR2 YNNKEL (reference sequence). The CDR3 runs to 15 residues. CDR3 in amino acids: CASSLRDRYLYGYTF. The CDR3 DNA reads as TGTGCCAGCAGCCTCCGGGACAGGTACCTCTATGGCTACACCTTC.